This TCR beta chain was recovered during a study of shared clonotypes between healthy human individuals. Assay: immunoSEQ multiplex PCR; the TCRdb copy retains only in-frame clones and omits some. The sample gives about 2.3 million clones, 80% to 95% of which show up once; 0.3% to 0.4% is in the top ten. Per the germline V gene, CDR1 is SGHDT and CDR2 is YYEEEE. The CDR3 length is 15 residues. Trimming pared 0 bases from V and 6 bases from J, leaving 12 bases between. The chain recombines TRBV5-6 with TRBJ2-2; D is possibly TRBD1 (5 bases). This TCR was recovered from a man between 18 and 35 years old in good health. Some clones in this sample may be carry-over from other donors' samples. The sample consisted of naive CD4+ T cells from PBMCs. The sample's subset: CD45RA+ positively selected. The CDR3 region is CASSLGAGIPGELFF. The CDR3 DNA reads as TGTGCCAGCAGCTTGGGGGCAGGGATTCCCGGGGAGCTGTTTTTT.